This T cell receptor (beta chain) was captured in a study of technical replicates of blood from several donors. The CDR3 contains 14 residues. The ends were cut back, 2 bases at V and 6 bases at J, with 11 bases in the middle. CDR1 is SGHNT, CDR2 YYREEE, per germline (reference sequence). The repertoire was sequenced with immunoSEQ multiplex PCR; TCRdb's copy has only in-frame clones and lacks some. Of 50,000 to 70,000 clones in the sample, roughly 91% are singletons; the top ten hold around 3.6%. This receptor was taken from a human donor in good health. Some clones in this sample may be carry-over from other donors' samples. V gene TRBV5-4 combines with J gene TRBJ2-2; D is possibly TRBD1 (6 bases). Sequenced input: PBMCs. CDR3 in DNA: TGTGCCAGCAGCTTACAGGGTCTGGCCGGGGAGCTGTTTTTT. Its protein is CASSLQGLAGELFF.